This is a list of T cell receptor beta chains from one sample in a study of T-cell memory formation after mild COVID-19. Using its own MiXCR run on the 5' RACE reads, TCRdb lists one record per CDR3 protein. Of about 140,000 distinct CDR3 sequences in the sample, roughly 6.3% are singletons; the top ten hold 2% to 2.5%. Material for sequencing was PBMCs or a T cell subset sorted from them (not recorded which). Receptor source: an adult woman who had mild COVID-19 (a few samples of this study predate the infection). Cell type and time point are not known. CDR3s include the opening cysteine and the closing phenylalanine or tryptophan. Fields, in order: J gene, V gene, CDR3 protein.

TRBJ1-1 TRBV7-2 CASSLHGSAAEAFF
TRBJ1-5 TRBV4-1 CASSQKLDSSNQPQHF
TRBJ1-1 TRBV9 CASSVDGATRTEAFF
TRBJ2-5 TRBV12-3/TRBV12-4 CASSLRGLSQETQYF
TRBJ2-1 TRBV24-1 CATSSLAHGVEQFF
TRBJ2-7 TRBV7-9 CASSSRRTNYEQYF
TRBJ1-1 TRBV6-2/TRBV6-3 CASSYGHPNTEAFF
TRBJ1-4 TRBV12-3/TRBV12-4 CASTRFGGSGEKLFF
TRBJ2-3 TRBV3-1 CASSQGGLTTDTQYF
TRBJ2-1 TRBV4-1 CASSLQMGEREQFF
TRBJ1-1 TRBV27 CASSFGQLNTEAFF
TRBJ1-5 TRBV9 CASSGGGLLNPQHF
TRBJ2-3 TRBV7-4 CASSLGTTTGRADTQYF
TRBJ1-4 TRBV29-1 CSVHQGAGEKLFF
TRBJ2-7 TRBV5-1 CASRDRLYYEQYF
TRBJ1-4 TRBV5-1 CASSLEGVNEKLFF
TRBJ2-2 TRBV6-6 CASSTPLDSAGELFF
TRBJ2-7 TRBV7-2 CASSEGSSGAAYEQYF
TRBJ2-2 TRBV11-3 CASSLELAGGSGELFF
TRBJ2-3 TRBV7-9 CASSSPGLIGNTQYF
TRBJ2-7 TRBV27 CASSLRPAPTYEQYF
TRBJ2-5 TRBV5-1 CASSLEARGETQYF
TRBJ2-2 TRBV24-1 CATSDGGGATGELFF
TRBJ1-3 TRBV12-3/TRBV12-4 CASSLGAVGNTIYF
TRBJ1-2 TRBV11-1 CASSPQTGPYSDGYTF
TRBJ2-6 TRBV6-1 CASSDGGSGANVLTF
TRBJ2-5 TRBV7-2 CASSRPGRVETQYF
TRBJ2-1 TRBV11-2 CASSLAMDRISYNEQFF
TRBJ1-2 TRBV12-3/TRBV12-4 CASSLGPLLYGYTF
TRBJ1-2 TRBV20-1 CSARDGGRLHYGYTF
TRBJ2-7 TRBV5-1 CASSAGDRGRSAYEQYF
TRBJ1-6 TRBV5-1 CASSKDSINSPLHF
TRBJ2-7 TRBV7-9 CASSAGTASHYEQYF
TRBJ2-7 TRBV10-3 CAASEREGGPYEQYF
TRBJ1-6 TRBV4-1 CASSQVTSGGNSPLHF
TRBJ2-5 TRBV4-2 CASSQGGTGAKQETQYF
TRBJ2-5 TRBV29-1 CRRGREGFETQYF
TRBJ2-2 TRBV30 CAWSAGRGWTGELFF
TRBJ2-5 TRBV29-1 CSVEDWGYQETQYF